This T cell receptor beta chain is drawn from a study of cytomegalovirus exposure and HLA in healthy donors. Generated by immunoSEQ multiplex PCR, the TCRdb table keeps only in-frame clones and is missing some. The sample holds fewer than 150,000 clones, about 80% seen once. Trimming stripped 3 bases from V and 1 base from J, with 9 bases between. The CDR3 is made up of 14 amino acids. The germline CDR1 and CDR2 sequences are SGHTA and FQGNSA. Material for sequencing was PBMCs. The V call is TRBV7-2, the J call TRBJ1-1; D may be TRBD1 (6 bases). The receptor's source is a man aged 30 to 39 in good health and CMV-seropositive. The CDR3 loop reads CASSFSGANTEAFF. As DNA, the CDR3 is TGTGCCAGCAGCTTTTCAGGGGCGAACACTGAAGCTTTCTTT.